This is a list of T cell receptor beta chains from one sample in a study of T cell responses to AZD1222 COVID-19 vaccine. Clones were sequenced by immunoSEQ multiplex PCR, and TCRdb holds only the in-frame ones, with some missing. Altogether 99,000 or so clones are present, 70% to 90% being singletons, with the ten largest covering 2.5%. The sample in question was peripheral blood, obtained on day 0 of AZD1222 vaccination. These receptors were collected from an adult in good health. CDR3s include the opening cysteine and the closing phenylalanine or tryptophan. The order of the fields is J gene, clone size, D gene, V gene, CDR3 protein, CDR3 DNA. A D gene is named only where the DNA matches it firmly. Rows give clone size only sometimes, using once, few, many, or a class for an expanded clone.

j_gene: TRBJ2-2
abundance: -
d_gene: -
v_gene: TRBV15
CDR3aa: CATSGGAGVDTGELFF
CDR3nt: TGTGCCACCAGCGGGGGGGCGGGAGTGGACACCGGGGAGCTGTTTTTT

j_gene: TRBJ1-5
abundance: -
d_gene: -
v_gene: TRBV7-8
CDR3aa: CASSLQENQPQHF
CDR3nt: TGTGCCAGCAGCTTACAGGAGAATCAGCCCCAGCATTTT

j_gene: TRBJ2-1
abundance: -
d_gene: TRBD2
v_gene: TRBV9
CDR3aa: CASSVGESGRGVEQFF
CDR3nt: TGTGCCAGCAGCGTAGGTGAGAGCGGGAGGGGCGTTGAGCAGTTCTTC

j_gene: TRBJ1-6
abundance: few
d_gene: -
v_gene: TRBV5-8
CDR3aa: CASSAGINNSPLHF
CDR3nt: TGTGCCAGCAGCGCGGGGATCAATAATTCACCCCTCCACTTT

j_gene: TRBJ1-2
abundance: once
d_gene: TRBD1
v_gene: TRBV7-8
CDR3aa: CASSARTGGNYGYTF
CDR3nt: TGTGCCAGCAGCGCCAGGACAGGGGGAAACTATGGCTACACCTTC

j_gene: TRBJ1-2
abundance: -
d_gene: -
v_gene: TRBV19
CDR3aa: CASSMGRGYGYTF
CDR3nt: TGTGCCAGTAGTATGGGCAGAGGCTATGGCTACACCTTC

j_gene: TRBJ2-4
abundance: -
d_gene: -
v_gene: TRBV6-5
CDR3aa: CALGTDAKNIQYF
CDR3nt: TGTGCCTTGGGGACCGATGCCAAAAACATTCAGTACTTC

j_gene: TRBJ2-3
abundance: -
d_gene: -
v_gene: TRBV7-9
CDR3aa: CASSLAWGGDTQYF
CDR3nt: TGTGCCAGCAGCTTAGCGTGGGGTGGGGATACGCAGTATTTT

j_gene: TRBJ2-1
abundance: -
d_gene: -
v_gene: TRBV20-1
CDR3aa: CSVGIDEQFF
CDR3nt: TGCAGTGTCGGGATAGATGAGCAGTTCTTC

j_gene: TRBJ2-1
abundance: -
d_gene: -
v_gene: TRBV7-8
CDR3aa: CASSLNRGGMSSYNEQFF
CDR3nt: TGTGCCAGCAGCTTAAACAGGGGGGGTATGAGCTCCTACAATGAGCAGTTCTTC

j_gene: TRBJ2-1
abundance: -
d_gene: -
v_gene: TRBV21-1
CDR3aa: CASSKGVSPSIYNEQFF
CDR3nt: TGTGCCAGCAGCAAAGGTGTTAGTCCTAGCATCTACAATGAGCAGTTCTTC

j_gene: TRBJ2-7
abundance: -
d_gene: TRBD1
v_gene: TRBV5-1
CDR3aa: CASKETGVNEQYF
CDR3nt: TGCGCCAGCAAAGAGACAGGGGTCAACGAGCAGTACTTC

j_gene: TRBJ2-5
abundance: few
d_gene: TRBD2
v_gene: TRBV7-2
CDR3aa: CASSLTSGGNQETQYF
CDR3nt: TGTGCCAGCAGCTTGACTAGCGGGGGAAACCAAGAGACCCAGTACTTC

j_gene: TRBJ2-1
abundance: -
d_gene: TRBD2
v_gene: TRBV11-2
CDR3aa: CASSSFTSGRSGNEQFF
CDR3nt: TGTGCCAGCAGCTCCTTTACTAGCGGGAGATCGGGGAATGAGCAGTTCTTC

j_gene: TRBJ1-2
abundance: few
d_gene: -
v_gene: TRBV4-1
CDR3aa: CASSPQGHGYTF
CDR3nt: TGCGCCAGCAGCCCCCAGGGACATGGCTACACCTTC

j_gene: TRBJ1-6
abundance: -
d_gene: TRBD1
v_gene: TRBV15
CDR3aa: CATSRDRRDLHF
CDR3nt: TGTGCCACCAGCAGGGACAGGCGGGACCTCCACTTT

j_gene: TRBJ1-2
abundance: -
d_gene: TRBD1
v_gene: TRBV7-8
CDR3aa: CASSPRLGPGQINYGYTF
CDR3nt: TGTGCCAGCAGCCCTCGTCTAGGTCCGGGACAGATCAACTATGGCTACACCTTC

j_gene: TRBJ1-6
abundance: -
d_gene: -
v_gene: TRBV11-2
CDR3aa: CASSYPGKSNSPLHF
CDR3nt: TGTGCCAGCAGTTATCCGGGCAAGAGTAATTCACCCCTCCACTTT

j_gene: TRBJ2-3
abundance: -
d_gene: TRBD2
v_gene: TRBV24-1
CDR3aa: CATSDPGLESHTQYF
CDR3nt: TGTGCCACCAGTGATCCGGGACTAGAGTCCCATACGCAGTATTTT

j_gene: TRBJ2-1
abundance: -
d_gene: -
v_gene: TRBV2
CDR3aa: CASSVREQFF
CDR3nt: TGTGCCAGCAGTGTGAGGGAGCAGTTCTTC

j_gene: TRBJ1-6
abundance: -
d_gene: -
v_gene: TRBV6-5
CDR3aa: CASSYGLHNSPLHF
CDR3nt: TGTGCCAGCAGTTACGGACTCCATAATTCACCCCTCCACTTT

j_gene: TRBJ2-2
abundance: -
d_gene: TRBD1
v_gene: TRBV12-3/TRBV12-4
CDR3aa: CASSQGVPGELFF
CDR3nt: TGTGCCAGCAGCCAGGGGGTTCCCGGGGAGCTGTTTTTT

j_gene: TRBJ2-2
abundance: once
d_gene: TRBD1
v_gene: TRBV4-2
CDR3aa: CASSQRTGNTGELFF
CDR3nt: TGTGCCAGCAGCCAACGGACAGGCAACACCGGGGAGCTGTTTTTT

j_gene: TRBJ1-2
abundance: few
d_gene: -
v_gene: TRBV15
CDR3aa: CATSRGGSHYGYTF
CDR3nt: TGTGCCACCAGCAGAGGGGGCAGCCACTATGGCTACACCTTC

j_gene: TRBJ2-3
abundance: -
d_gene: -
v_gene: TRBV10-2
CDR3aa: CASTSSEGGTDTQYF
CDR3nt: TGCGCCAGCACCTCATCAGAAGGGGGCACAGATACGCAGTATTTT

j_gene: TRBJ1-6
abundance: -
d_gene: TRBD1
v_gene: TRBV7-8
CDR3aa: CASSDRGTSPLHF
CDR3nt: TGTGCCAGCAGCGACAGGGGGACTTCACCCCTCCACTTT

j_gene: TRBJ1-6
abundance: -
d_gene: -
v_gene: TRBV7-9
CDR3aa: CATRQDSYNSPLHF
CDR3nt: TGTGCCACTCGGCAGGACTCCTATAATTCACCCCTCCACTTT

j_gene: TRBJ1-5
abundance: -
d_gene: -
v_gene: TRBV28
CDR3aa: CASSLWGRDQPQHF
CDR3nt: TGTGCCAGCAGTTTATGGGGTAGAGATCAGCCCCAGCATTTT

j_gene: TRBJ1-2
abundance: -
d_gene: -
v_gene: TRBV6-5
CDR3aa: CASQQGRSYGYTF
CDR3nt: TGTGCCAGCCAACAAGGGAGGAGCTATGGCTACACCTTC

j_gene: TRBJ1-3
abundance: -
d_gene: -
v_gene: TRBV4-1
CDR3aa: CASSHPLGNTIYF
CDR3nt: TGCGCCAGCAGCCACCCTCTCGGAAACACCATATATTTT

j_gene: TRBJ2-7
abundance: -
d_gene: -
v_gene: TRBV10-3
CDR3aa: CASSRTDYEQYF
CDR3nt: TGTGCCAGCAGTCGGACAGACTACGAGCAGTACTTC